Included here is one TCR beta chain sequence, with context. Sequence at one end of the junction differs from germline and may be a read error. The data stem from a study of control samples from healthy donors and cancer patients. The length of the CDR3 is 11 residues. The germline CDR1 and CDR2 sequences are SGHDN and FVKESK. Repertoires were generated with immunoSEQ multiplex PCR, while TCRdb's copy carries only in-frame clones and drops some. This sample has some 130,000 clones, with around 92% found just once. The chain recombines TRBV14 with TRBJ1-1; D ambiguous. Sequencing was carried out using blood. This receptor was obtained from a woman aged 45-65 years in good health. CDR3 nucleotide sequence: TGTGCCAGCAGCCTTGGATACGGACTCTACTTT. Translated, it gives CASSLGYGLYF.